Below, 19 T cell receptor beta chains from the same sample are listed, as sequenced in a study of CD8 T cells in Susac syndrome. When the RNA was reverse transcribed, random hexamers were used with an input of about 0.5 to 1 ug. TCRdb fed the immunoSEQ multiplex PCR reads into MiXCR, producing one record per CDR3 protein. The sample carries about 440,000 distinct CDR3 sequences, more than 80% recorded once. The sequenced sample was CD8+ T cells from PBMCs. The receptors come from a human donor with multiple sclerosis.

The CDR3 here is CASSIVDGHSTYTEAFF. In nucleotides, the CDR3 is TGTGCCAGTAGTATAGTGGACGGACATTCTACTTACACTGAAGCTTTCTTT. This rearrangement joins TRBV19 to TRBJ1-1; TRBD1 might be the D (5 bases). This CDR3 is 17 amino acids long. V shed 1 base and J shed 3 bases, with 18 bases lying between them. Germline CDR1 reads LNHDA; CDR2 reads SQIVND (reference sequence).

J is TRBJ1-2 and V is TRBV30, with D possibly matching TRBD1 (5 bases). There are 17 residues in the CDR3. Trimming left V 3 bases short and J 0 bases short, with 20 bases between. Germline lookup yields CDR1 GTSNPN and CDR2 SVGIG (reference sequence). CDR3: CAWRRRSGDLANYGYTF. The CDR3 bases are TGTGCCTGGAGGAGGAGGAGTGGGGACCTAGCTAACTATGGCTACACCTTC.

The CDR3 loop reads CASSQEPGYNEQFF. DNA of the CDR3: TGTGCCAGCAGCCAAGAGCCTGGCTACAATGAGCAGTTCTTC. The V call is TRBV4-2, the J call TRBJ2-1; D remains ambiguous. This CDR3 is built from 14 residues. Germline V gene data show CDR1 as LGHNA and CDR2 as YNFKEQ. V was shortened by 0 bases and J by 3 bases, with 6 bases between the two germline ends.

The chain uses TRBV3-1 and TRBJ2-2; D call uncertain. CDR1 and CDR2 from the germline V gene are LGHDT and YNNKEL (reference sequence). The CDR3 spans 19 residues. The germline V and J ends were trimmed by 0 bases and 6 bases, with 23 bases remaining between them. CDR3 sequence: CASSQDYYSRSRPPGELFF. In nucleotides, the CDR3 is TGTGCCAGCAGCCAAGATTATTACTCTCGTTCTAGGCCGCCCGGGGAGCTGTTTTTT.

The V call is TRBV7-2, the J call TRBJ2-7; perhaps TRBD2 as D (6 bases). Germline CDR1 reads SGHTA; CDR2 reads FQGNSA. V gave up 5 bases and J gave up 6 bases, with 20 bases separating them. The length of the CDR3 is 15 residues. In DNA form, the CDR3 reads TGTGCCAGCAGCCAAAACCCGGGGACTGTACGCGAGCAGTACTTC. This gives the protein CASSQNPGTVREQYF.

CDR3 amino acids: CASSCRAGGPRDEQFF. The CDR3 nucleotides read TGCGCCAGCAGCTGTAGAGCGGGAGGGCCTCGGGATGAGCAGTTCTTC. J is TRBJ2-1 and V is TRBV5-1, with 10 positions matching TRBD2. The V gene end was trimmed by 3 bases and the J gene end by 8 bases; junction bases not matched to a gene: 11. The CDR3 loop spans 16 amino acids. Germline assignment: CDR1 SGHRS and CDR2 YFSETQ.

The CDR3 bases are TGTGCCAGCAGCTTAGTGTCAGGGGGCCGAACTGAAGCTTTCTTT. Translating it yields CASSLVSGGRTEAFF. The V gene is TRBV7-9, the J gene TRBJ1-1; 8 nucleotides line up with TRBD1. This CDR3 region has 15 residues. Looked up from germline, CDR1 is SEHNR and CDR2 is FQNEAQ (reference sequence). Trimming removed 1 base from V and 5 bases from J; junction bases left unmatched: 6.

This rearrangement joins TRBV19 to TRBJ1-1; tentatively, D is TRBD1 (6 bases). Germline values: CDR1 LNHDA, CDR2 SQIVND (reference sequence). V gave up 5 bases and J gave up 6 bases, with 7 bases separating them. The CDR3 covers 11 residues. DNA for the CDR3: TGTGCCAGTAGTGGACAGTCTGAAGCTTTCTTT. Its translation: CASSGQSEAFF. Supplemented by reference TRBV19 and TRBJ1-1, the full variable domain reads DGGITQSPKYLFRKEGQNVTLSCEQNLNHDAMYWYRQDPGQGLRLIYYSQIVNDFQKGDIAEGYSVSREKKESFPLTVTSAQKNPTAFYLCASSGQSEAFFGQGTRLTVV.

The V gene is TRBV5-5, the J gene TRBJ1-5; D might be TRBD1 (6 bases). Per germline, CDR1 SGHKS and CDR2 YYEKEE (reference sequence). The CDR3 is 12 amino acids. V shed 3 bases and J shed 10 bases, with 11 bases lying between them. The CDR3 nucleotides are TGTGCCAGCAGCTCAGGGGACGGCCCCCAGCATTTT. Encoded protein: CASSSGDGPQHF.

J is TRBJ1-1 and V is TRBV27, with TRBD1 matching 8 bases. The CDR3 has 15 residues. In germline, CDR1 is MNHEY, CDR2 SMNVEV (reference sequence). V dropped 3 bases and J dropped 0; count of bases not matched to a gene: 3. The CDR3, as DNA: TGTGCCAGCAGTTTCGGGACAGGCCTGAACACTGAAGCTTTCTTT. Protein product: CASSFGTGLNTEAFF.

CDR3 sequence: CASGSGEASYNEQFF. Here the CDR3 DNA reads TGTGCCAGCGGGAGCGGGGAGGCCTCCTACAATGAGCAGTTCTTC. This rearrangement joins TRBV7-3 to TRBJ2-1, with 7 bases identical to TRBD2. Germline V lookup: CDR1 SGHTA, CDR2 FQGTGA. The V and J ends lost 8 bases and 0 bases, in that order; junction bases with no gene match: 7. The CDR3 sequence is 15 residues long.

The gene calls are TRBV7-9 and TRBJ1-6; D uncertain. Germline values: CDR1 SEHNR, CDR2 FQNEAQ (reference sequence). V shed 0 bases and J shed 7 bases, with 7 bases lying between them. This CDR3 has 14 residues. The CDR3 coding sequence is TGTGCCAGCAGCTTAGCGCCCCTAAATTCACCCCTCCACTTT. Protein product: CASSLAPLNSPLHF.

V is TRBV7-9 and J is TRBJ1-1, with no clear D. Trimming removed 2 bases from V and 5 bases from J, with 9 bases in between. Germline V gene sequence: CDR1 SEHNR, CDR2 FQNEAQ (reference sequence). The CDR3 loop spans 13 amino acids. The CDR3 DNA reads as TGTGCCAGCAGCTTATGGCTCGGGACTGAAGCTTTCTTT. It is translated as CASSLWLGTEAFF.

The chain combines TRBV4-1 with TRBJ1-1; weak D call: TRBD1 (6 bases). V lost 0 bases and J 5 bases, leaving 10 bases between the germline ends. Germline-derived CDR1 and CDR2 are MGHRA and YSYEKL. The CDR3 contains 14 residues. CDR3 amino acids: CASSQDRGVTEAFF. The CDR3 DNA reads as TGCGCCAGCAGCCAAGATAGGGGGGTTACTGAAGCTTTCTTT.

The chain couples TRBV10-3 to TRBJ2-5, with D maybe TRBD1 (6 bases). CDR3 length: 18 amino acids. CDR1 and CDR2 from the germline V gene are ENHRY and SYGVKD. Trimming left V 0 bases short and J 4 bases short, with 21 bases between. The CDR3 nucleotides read TGTGCCATCAGTGAGTCTCCCCCCCCGCCAGGGGTAGGAGAGACCCAGTACTTC. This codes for CAISESPPPPGVGETQYF.

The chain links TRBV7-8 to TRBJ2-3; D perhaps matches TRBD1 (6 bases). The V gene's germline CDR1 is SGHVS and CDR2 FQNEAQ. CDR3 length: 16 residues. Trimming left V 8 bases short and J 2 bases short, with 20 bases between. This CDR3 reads CASSKGGRDFTDTQYF. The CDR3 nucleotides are TGTGCCAGCTCGAAAGGGGGAAGAGATTTCACAGATACGCAGTATTTT.

The CDR3 region has the DNA TGCGCCAGCAGCCAAAGGAGAGGAGACATGAACACTGAAGCTTTCTTT. Amino acid sequence: CASSQRRGDMNTEAFF. The chain links TRBV4-1 to TRBJ1-1, with D uncertain. Looked up from germline, CDR1 is MGHRA and CDR2 is YSYEKL. Trimming left V 2 bases short and J 0 bases short, with 13 bases between. The CDR3 contains 16 residues.

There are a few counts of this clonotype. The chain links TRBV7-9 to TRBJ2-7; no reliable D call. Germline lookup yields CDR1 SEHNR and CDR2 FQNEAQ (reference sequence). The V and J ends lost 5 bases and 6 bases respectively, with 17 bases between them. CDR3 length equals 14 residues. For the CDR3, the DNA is TGTGCCAGCAGCCCAGTCCTTTCCGGCCTCGAGCAGTACTTC. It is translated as CASSPVLSGLEQYF. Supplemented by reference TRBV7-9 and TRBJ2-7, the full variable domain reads DTGVSQNPRHKITKRGQNVTFRCDPISEHNRLYWYRQTLGQGPEFLTYFQNEAQLEKSRLLSDRFSAERPKGSFSTLEIQRTEQGDSAMYLCASSPVLSGLEQYFGPGTRLTVT.

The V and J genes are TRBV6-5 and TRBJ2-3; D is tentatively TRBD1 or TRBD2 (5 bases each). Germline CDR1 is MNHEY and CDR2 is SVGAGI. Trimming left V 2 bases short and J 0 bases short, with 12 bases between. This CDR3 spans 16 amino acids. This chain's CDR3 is CASSYVGRPSTDTQYF. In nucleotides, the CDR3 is TGTGCCAGCAGTTACGTGGGACGCCCAAGCACAGATACGCAGTATTTT.